These 30 T cell receptor beta chains were sequenced from one sample in a study of cytomegalovirus exposure and HLA in healthy donors (dated by TCRdb to 2017 to 2019). The receptor library was made with the immunoSEQ multiplex PCR assay. For the multiplex PCR, a mixture combining 60 forward primers for TCR Vbeta segments and 13 reverse primers for TCR Jbeta segments was used. Drawn from immuneACCESS, this table holds only the in-frame rearrangements with V and J called that TCRdb kept. Clones are partly lost; checked studies trace under half to an unresolved V gene and leave the rest unexplained. The sample contains over 70,000 clones, over 65% of them found a single time. More than 20% of the sample is taken by the ten largest. The specimen sequenced was PBMCs. The receptors were gathered from a man aged 25 to 40 in good health and CMV-seropositive.

The chain has TRBV9 and TRBJ2-7, with 10 nucleotides matching TRBD1. Germline trimming cut 4 bases from V and 3 bases from J; bases unmatched to any gene: 4. Germline V gene lookup returns CDR1 SGDLS and CDR2 YYNGEE. This CDR3 has 14 residues. CDR3: CASSWDRGRYEQYF. CDR3 coding DNA: TGTGCCAGCAGCTGGGACAGGGGACGCTACGAGCAGTACTTC. The full variable domain, its missing parts supplied by reference TRBV9 and TRBJ2-7, is DSGVTQTPKHLITATGQRVTLRCSPRSGDLSVYWYQQSLDQGLQFLIQYYNGEERAKGNILERFSAQQFPDLHSELNLSSLELGDSALYFCASSWDRGRYEQYFGPGTRLTVT.

The genes are TRBV2 and TRBJ1-2, with D perhaps matching TRBD1 (5 bases). CDR1 and CDR2 from the germline V gene are SNHLY and FYNNEI. This CDR3 has 12 amino acids. Trimming shortened V by 5 bases and J by 5 bases, and 9 bases separated the two germline ends. CDR3 DNA: TGTGCCAGCAGTCCGCGACAGTATGGCTACACCTTC. Translated: CASSPRQYGYTF.

The V and J genes are TRBV7-3 and TRBJ2-2; no clear D. The CDR3 is 16 residues long. Germline-derived CDR1 and CDR2 are SGHTA and FQGTGA. V was pared by 6 bases and J by 4 bases, with 18 bases between. The chain's CDR3 is CASSLGSASPTGELFF. In DNA, the CDR3 is TGTGCCAGCAGTTTGGGCTCCGCGAGCCCCACCGGGGAGCTGTTTTTT.

The J gene is TRBJ1-1, the V gene TRBV9; D might be TRBD1 (6 bases). Looked up from germline, CDR1 is SGDLS and CDR2 is YYNGEE. The CDR3 is 15 amino acids. Between the trimmed V and J ends, which lost 0 bases and 4 bases, there was a span of 13 bases. The CDR3 reads CASSVGKGGSTEAFF. As DNA, the CDR3 is TGTGCCAGCAGCGTAGGAAAGGGGGGGAGCACTGAAGCTTTCTTT.

The chain links TRBV10-3 to TRBJ2-3; maybe TRBD1 (6 bases). This CDR3 region has 15 residues. Trimming took off 10 bases at V and 6 bases at J, with 23 bases between the two ends. Germline V CDR1 and CDR2: ENHRY, SYGVKD. The DNA of the CDR3 is TGTGCCACCCGACAGGCGACTTCGGAATTTGATACGCAGTATTTT. This sequence encodes CATRQATSEFDTQYF.

This chain links TRBV19 with TRBJ1-5, with unresolved D. Trimming left V 1 base short and J 6 bases short, with 10 bases between. CDR3 size: 14 residues. The V gene's germline CDR1 is LNHDA and CDR2 SQIVND (reference sequence). CDR3 DNA: TGTGCCAGTAGTATAGGTTTAGGGAGTCAGCCCCAGCATTTT. Its translation: CASSIGLGSQPQHF.

This clone was counted once. This chain joins TRBV6-1 and TRBJ1-3; weak D call: TRBD1 (5 bases). This CDR3 region has 14 residues. The germline CDR1 and CDR2 sequences are MNHNS and SASEGT. V dropped 3 bases and J dropped 2 bases, with 8 bases sitting between them. The CDR3 protein is CASSDAGTGNTIYF. The DNA of the CDR3 is TGTGCCAGCAGTGACGCAGGGACTGGAAACACCATATATTTT.

The genes are TRBV5-6 and TRBJ1-1; the D is unclear. Germline V CDR1 and CDR2: SGHDT, YYEEEE. Trimming shortened V by 2 bases and J by 0 bases, and 5 bases separated the two germline ends. This CDR3 contains 13 residues. For the CDR3, the DNA is TGTGCCAGCAGCTTCCCTATGAACACTGAAGCTTTCTTT. Its protein is CASSFPMNTEAFF.

This chain uses TRBV10-2 with TRBJ1-1; 7 bases map to TRBD1. The CDR3 consists of 14 residues. Germline V CDR1 and CDR2: WSHSY, SAAADI. The junction had 3 bases not matched to a gene; V was cut back by 5 bases and J by 0 bases. The CDR3 nucleotides are TGCGCCAGCAGTAAGACAGGGCTGAACACTGAAGCTTTCTTT. This encodes CASSKTGLNTEAFF.

The chain joins TRBV29-1 to TRBJ1-2, with D perhaps matching TRBD1 (6 bases). The germline V gene has CDR1 SQVTM and CDR2 ANQGSEA. The CDR3 extends over 12 amino acids. V lost 5 bases and J 4 bases, leaving 11 bases between the germline ends. DNA of the CDR3: TGCAGCGTTCACAGGGTGGCCTATGGCTACACCTTC. Residues: CSVHRVAYGYTF.

V usage is TRBV7-9 and J usage is TRBJ2-7; no reliable D call. Looked up from germline, CDR1 is SEHNR and CDR2 is FQNEAQ (reference sequence). CDR3 length equals 16 residues. Trimming removed 1 base from V and 2 bases from J, with 15 bases in between. CDR3 sequence (DNA): TGTGCCAGCAGCTTAGTTTTCGCTGAAGACACCTACGAGCAGTACTTC. Protein: CASSLVFAEDTYEQYF.

This sequence joins TRBV4-1 and TRBJ2-7; 11 bases agree with TRBD2. The V and J ends lost 1 base and 4 bases, in that order; junction bases with no gene match: 9. Per germline, CDR1 MGHRA and CDR2 YSYEKL. The CDR3 is made up of 17 amino acids. CDR3: CASSQVDVVAGGYEQYF. CDR3 sequence (DNA): TGCGCCAGCAGCCAAGTCGATGTAGTAGCGGGGGGGTACGAGCAGTACTTC.

This CDR3 is CASSSGQLGTQYF. CDR3 sequence (DNA): TGTGCCAGCAGCTCCGGACAGCTTGGGACCCAGTACTTC. The V and J genes are TRBV7-9 and TRBJ2-5, with D possibly TRBD1 on 6 matching bases. Germline assignment: CDR1 SEHNR and CDR2 FQNEAQ (reference sequence). The germline V and J ends were trimmed by 4 bases and 7 bases, with 13 bases remaining between them. This CDR3 has 13 amino acids.

The table lists this clone with a count of one. The V gene is TRBV7-9, the J gene TRBJ1-4; D gene uncertain. There are 10 residues in the CDR3. Between the trimmed V and J ends, which lost 8 bases and 8 bases, there was a span of 6 bases. Germline V gene data show CDR1 as SEHNR and CDR2 as FQNEAQ (reference sequence). CDR3 residues: CASVREKLFF. DNA for the CDR3: TGTGCCAGCGTTAGAGAAAAACTGTTTTTT.

The rearrangement joins TRBV27 to TRBJ2-1; perhaps TRBD2 as D (6 bases). CDR3 size: 16 residues. V was clipped by 4 bases and J by 0 bases, with 13 bases between them. In germline, CDR1 is MNHEY, CDR2 SMNVEV (reference sequence). In DNA, the CDR3 is TGTGCCAGCAGTTCAACTAGCAGGAGCTCCTACAATGAGCAGTTCTTC. It encodes CASSSTSRSSYNEQFF.

The chain carries TRBV4-3 and TRBJ1-4; D gene unclear. CDR1 is LGHNA, CDR2 YSLEER, per germline. The CDR3 is 15 residues long. V was shortened by 4 bases and J by 3 bases, with 12 bases between the two germline ends. For the CDR3, the DNA is TGCGCCAGCAGCCTTTTGAGGGCGGCTAATGAAAAACTGTTTTTT. It translates to CASSLLRAANEKLFF.

The chain has TRBV4-2 and TRBJ2-5; TRBD2 matches 7 bases. CDR1 and CDR2 from the germline V gene are LGHNA and YNFKEQ. The CDR3 consists of 15 residues. V lost 1 base to trimming and J lost 3 bases; unmatched junction nucleotides: 5. The CDR3 region has the DNA TGTGCCAGCAGCCAAGGGGCGGGGGAGGAAGAGACCCAGTACTTC. It specifies CASSQGAGEEETQYF.

V is TRBV6-5 and J is TRBJ2-3; D is perhaps TRBD2 (5 bases). Between the trimmed V and J ends, which lost 0 bases and 2 bases, there was a span of 12 bases. This CDR3 region has 16 residues. Germline lookup yields CDR1 MNHEY and CDR2 SVGAGI. CDR3 amino acids: CASSYSMRASTDTQYF. CDR3 DNA: TGTGCCAGCAGTTACTCGATGCGGGCTTCCACAGATACGCAGTATTTT.

The rearrangement uses TRBV29-1 and TRBJ2-5, with D possibly TRBD1 on 5 matching bases. The J call may be mistaken, given a closer DNA end match to TRBJ2-7. The CDR3 covers 14 residues. Germline CDR1 SQVTM, CDR2 ANQGSEA. CDR3 in DNA: TGCAGCGTTGCCCTAGGGGCGAGCTCCTACGAGCAGTACTTC. Protein: CSVALGASSYEQYF.

The rearrangement joins TRBV29-1 to TRBJ1-5; D remains ambiguous. CDR1 is SQVTM and CDR2 is ANQGSEA in the germline V gene. The CDR3 runs 13 residues. V shed 8 bases and J shed 3 bases, with 14 bases lying between them. CDR3 in DNA: TGCAGCTTTTCGGGAGGCTTCAATCAGCCCCAGCATTTT. It is translated as CSFSGGFNQPQHF.

Only one count was recorded for this clone. V is TRBV21-1 and J is TRBJ1-4; the table's D call TRBD1 went unverified against the DNA. TRBV21-1 is a known pseudogene. The CDR3 is 14 amino acids. The chain's CDR3 is CARGAFGRNEKLFF. CDR3 coding DNA: TGTGCCAGGGGGGCTTTTGGGCGTAATGAAAAACTGTTTTTT.

The chain couples TRBV18 to TRBJ2-2; weak D call: TRBD2 (5 bases). V lost 1 base and J 2 bases, leaving 5 bases between the germline ends. Germline V gives CDR1 KGHSH, CDR2 LQKENI. CDR3 length equals 14 residues. The CDR3 here is CASSPRTNTGELFF. As DNA, the CDR3 is TGTGCCAGCTCACCACGGACTAACACCGGGGAGCTGTTTTTT.

The chain uses TRBV29-1 and TRBJ1-1; D is uncertain. Germline loops: CDR1 SQVTM, CDR2 ANQGSEA. CDR3 length: 12 amino acids. Trimming removed 8 bases from V and 1 base from J, with 11 bases in between. Written as DNA, the CDR3 is TGCAGCAATACACGAACGAACACTGAAGCTTTCTTT. Its translation is CSNTRTNTEAFF. Filled out from reference TRBV29-1 and TRBJ1-1, the complete variable domain reads SAVISQKPSRDICQRGTSLTIQCQVDSQVTMMFWYRQQPGQSLTLIATANQGSEATYESGFVIDKFPISRPNLTFSTLTVSNMSPEDSSIYLCSNTRTNTEAFFGQGTRLTVV.

V usage is TRBV6-6 and J usage is TRBJ1-1, with 7 bases aligning to TRBD1. Germline V gene sequence: CDR1 MNHNY, CDR2 SVGAGI (reference sequence). V lost 2 bases, J lost 5 bases, and 5 bases stayed unmatched. This CDR3 region has 14 residues. The CDR3 coding sequence is TGTGCCAGCAGTTACGACAGGGAAAATACTGAAGCTTTCTTT. Encoded protein: CASSYDRENTEAFF.

This clone was seen just once. The chain carries TRBV4-2 and TRBJ2-1; the D gene is possibly TRBD2 (7 bases). The CDR3 spans 14 residues. Germline V gives CDR1 LGHNA, CDR2 YNFKEQ. Trimming pared 4 bases from V and 8 bases from J, leaving 15 bases between. CDR3 residues: CASSPTGGGDEQFF. CDR3 nucleotides: TGTGCCAGCAGCCCGACCGGAGGGGGGGATGAGCAGTTCTTC.

The V and J genes are TRBV5-8 and TRBJ2-7; no firm D call. The CDR3 totals 11 residues. Deletions cut 3 bases from V and 2 bases from J, with 3 bases between. CDR1 is SGHTS, CDR2 YDEGEE, per germline. Written as DNA, the CDR3 is TGTGCCAGCAGCTCCGCCTACGAGCAGTACTTC. It yields the protein CASSSAYEQYF.

This sequence joins TRBV11-3 and TRBJ1-5; maybe TRBD1 (6 bases). V lost 1 base and J lost 5, with 15 bases in between. The V gene's germline CDR1 is SGHNT and CDR2 YENEEA. This CDR3 region has 16 residues. CDR3 in amino acids: CASSLVLTGRYQPQHF. CDR3 DNA sequence: TGTGCCAGCAGCTTAGTTCTGACAGGTCGATATCAGCCCCAGCATTTT.

The V call is TRBV7-9, the J call TRBJ2-2; 7 positions agree with TRBD2. Germline V gives CDR1 SEHNR, CDR2 FQNEAQ (reference sequence). V trimming: 4 bases; J trimming: 6 bases; junction bases outside the gene matches: 8. The CDR3 has 15 residues. The CDR3 region has the DNA TGTGCCAGCAGCTACCTCTTGGGGGGGTCCGGGGAGCTGTTTTTT. This codes for CASSYLLGGSGELFF.

The chain couples TRBV14 to TRBJ2-7; possibly TRBD1 for D (5 bases). Germline-derived CDR1 and CDR2 are SGHDN and FVKESK. Trimming cost V 1 base and J 8 bases, with 15 bases left between them. This CDR3 spans 14 amino acids. This CDR3 reads CASSQVLIRGKQYF. In nucleotides, the CDR3 is TGTGCCAGCAGCCAAGTCCTTATAAGGGGCAAGCAGTACTTC. Supplemented by reference TRBV14 and TRBJ2-7, the full variable domain reads EAGVTQFPSHSVIEKGQTVTLRCDPISGHDNLYWYRRVMGKEIKFLLHFVKESKQDESGMPNNRFLAERTGGTYSTLKVQPAELEDSGVYFCASSQVLIRGKQYFGPGTRLTVT.

The chain recombines TRBV28 with TRBJ2-7; TRBD2 is a possible D gene (6 bases). This CDR3 contains 15 residues. Germline CDR1 MDHEN, CDR2 SYDVKM. V was cut by 6 bases and J by 6 bases, with 21 bases left in between. The CDR3 DNA is TGTGCCAGCAGCCCCGGGAGTCTAAAACCCTCCGAGCAGTACTTC. The encoded protein is CASSPGSLKPSEQYF.